Listed below are T cell receptor beta chains from one sample, sequenced in a study of blood T cell repertoires in COVID-19. The repertoire was sequenced with immunoSEQ multiplex PCR; TCRdb's copy has only in-frame clones and lacks some. The sample has around 89,000 clones; approximately 88% are singletons. Sequencing was carried out using peripheral blood. The receptors were gathered from a man in his sixties with acute or convalescent COVID-19. The CDR3 runs from the conserved cysteine through the conserved F or W. A D gene is named only where the DNA matches it firmly. Only part of the rows carry a size: once, few, many, or a class if the clone is expanded.

J	size	V	D	DNA	CDR3
TRBJ2-3	NA	TRBV18	TRBD1	TGTGCCAGCTCACCGGGACAGGAGGGCCCAGATACGCAGTATTTT	CASSPGQEGPDTQYF
TRBJ1-2	NA	TRBV14	NA	TGTGCCAGCAGCCAAGTTCAGGGTCGAGACTATGGCTACACCTTC	CASSQVQGRDYGYTF
TRBJ2-7	NA	TRBV6-1	NA	TGTGCCAGCAGTGAGCGGGGGGACAGAGCTCCCTACGAGCAGTACTTC	CASSERGDRAPYEQYF
TRBJ2-1	NA	TRBV2	TRBD2	TGTGCCAGCAGTGCTACGACTAGCTTGGCTGAGCAGTTCTTC	CASSATTSLAEQFF
TRBJ1-4	NA	TRBV19	NA	TGTGCCAGTAGTATCGGGACAACTAATGAAAAACTGTTTTTT	CASSIGTTNEKLFF
TRBJ1-2	NA	TRBV2	NA	TGTGCCAGCAGTGACCCCAGCTATGGCTACACCTTC	CASSDPSYGYTF
TRBJ2-7	NA	TRBV19	NA	TGTGCCACCACAGATAATAGCTACGAGCAGTACTTC	CATTDNSYEQYF
TRBJ1-2	NA	TRBV28	TRBD1	TGTGCCAGCAGCCTTCCGGGGTTAGGGGGCCTGTTTAATGGCTACACCTTC	CASSLPGLGGLFNGYTF
TRBJ2-7	NA	TRBV29-1	TRBD2	TGCAGCGTGAGTGGCGGGAGAGGGTACGAGCAGTACTTC	CSVSGGRGYEQYF
TRBJ1-6	NA	TRBV5-8	NA	TGTGCCAGCAGCTTGAGCCTTTTGGATAATTCACCCCTCCACTTT	CASSLSLLDNSPLHF
TRBJ2-2	NA	TRBV19	TRBD2	TGTGCCAGTAGTCCCCAGATTAGCGGGGGGGCCGCCGGGGAGCTGTTTTTT	CASSPQISGGAAGELFF
TRBJ2-7	NA	TRBV10-2	NA	TGCGCCACCTCCCAGGGGTCCTATGGCGAGCAGTACTTC	CATSQGSYGEQYF
TRBJ2-1	NA	TRBV7-3	TRBD2	TGTGCCAGCAGCTTACGACTAGCGGGGGGTTTGAATGAGCAGTTCTTC	CASSLRLAGGLNEQFF
TRBJ2-7	once	TRBV5-6	NA	TGTGCCAGCAGCTTGTCAGGGGGGTACTACGAGCAGTACTTC	CASSLSGGYYEQYF
TRBJ1-2	once	TRBV7-7	NA	TGTGCCAGCAGCCCCATCGTCAGTTCTGGCTACACCTTC	CASSPIVSSGYTF
TRBJ2-7	NA	TRBV2	TRBD1	TGTGCCAGCAGGAGGACAGGGGGACCAGAGCAGTACTTC	CASRRTGGPEQYF
TRBJ2-1	NA	TRBV7-8	TRBD2	TGTGCCAGCAGCCCCCATTCGGTTGCGGGAGGGAACAATGAGCAGTTCTTC	CASSPHSVAGGNNEQFF
TRBJ2-2	once	TRBV5-1	NA	TGCGCCAGCAGCTTCGGGGGGCCGAGCACCGGGGAGCTGTTTTTT	CASSFGGPSTGELFF
TRBJ1-2	NA	TRBV5-4	NA	TGTGCCAGCAGCACCGATTTGAGGGACTATGGCTACACCTTC	CASSTDLRDYGYTF
TRBJ2-3	NA	TRBV19	TRBD1	TGTGCCAGTAGTCCCGGGACAGGGGGTACAGATACGCAGTATTTT	CASSPGTGGTDTQYF
TRBJ2-3	once	TRBV5-1	NA	TGCGCCAGCAGCAGAGAAACAGGGAGAACAGATACGCAGTATTTT	CASSRETGRTDTQYF
TRBJ2-2	NA	TRBV5-1	NA	TGCGCCAGCAGATCCAGCGGGTCCGGGGAGCTGTTTTTT	CASRSSGSGELFF
TRBJ1-1	NA	TRBV2	NA	TGTGCCAGCAGTGTGGGGGGGGGTTACACTGAAGCTTTCTTT	CASSVGGGYTEAFF
TRBJ2-7	NA	TRBV5-1	TRBD1	TGCGCCAGCAGACCCGCATTACTGACAGGGAATCTTTACGAGCAGTACTTC	CASRPALLTGNLYEQYF
TRBJ1-4	NA	TRBV7-8	NA	TGTGCCAGCAGCTCCACAGGGCTGGCTAATGAAAAACTGTTTTTT	CASSSTGLANEKLFF
TRBJ2-1	NA	TRBV24-1	NA	TGTGCCACCAGTGATCCCGGACAGACAGGAGGCAATGAGCAGTTCTTC	CATSDPGQTGGNEQFF
TRBJ1-2	few	TRBV6-1	TRBD1	TGTGCCAGCAGTGATGGGAGGCAGGGGGCCTTCGGCTATGGCTACACCTTC	CASSDGRQGAFGYGYTF
TRBJ2-7	NA	TRBV2	NA	TGTGCCAGCAGACTACTAGTCCACGAGCAGTACTTC	CASRLLVHEQYF
TRBJ2-7	NA	TRBV28	TRBD1	TGTGCCAGCAGGGGACAGGGTGTCCACGAGCAGTACTTC	CASRGQGVHEQYF
TRBJ2-1	few	TRBV30	TRBD2	TGTGCCTGGGGCGGGGGGGAGAGGTCCTACAATGAGCAGTTCTTC	CAWGGGERSYNEQFF
TRBJ2-7	NA	TRBV29-1	NA	TGCAGCGTTGAACGTCGCCAGGGCAGGGACTCCGAGCAGTACTTC	CSVERRQGRDSEQYF
TRBJ2-3	NA	TRBV7-3	NA	TGTGCCAGCAGCTTAACGCTAGCGAAATCCGATACGCAGTATTTT	CASSLTLAKSDTQYF
TRBJ2-7	NA	TRBV18	TRBD2	TGTGCCAGCTCACCACCGAGCGGGAGGAGGAACGAGCAGTACTTC	CASSPPSGRRNEQYF
TRBJ2-7	once	TRBV4-2	TRBD2	TGTGCCAGCAGCCAAGCACTGAGCGGGGGGAGCTCCTACGAGCAGTACTTC	CASSQALSGGSSYEQYF
TRBJ2-7	NA	TRBV4-1	TRBD1	TGCGCCAGCAGCCAACTCAACTGGACAGGTACCTACGAGCAGTACTTC	CASSQLNWTGTYEQYF
TRBJ1-4	NA	TRBV28	TRBD1	TGTGCCAGCAGTCCCCCGACAGGGGGCTTTGAAAAACTGTTTTTT	CASSPPTGGFEKLFF
TRBJ1-3	NA	TRBV5-1	NA	TGCGCCAGCAGCTTGAACACTCAGGGGTCTGGAAACACCATATATTTT	CASSLNTQGSGNTIYF
TRBJ1-1	NA	TRBV24-1	NA	TGTGCCACCAGTGCCGGGGGGAAGGACACTGAAGCTTTCTTT	CATSAGGKDTEAFF
TRBJ1-1	NA	TRBV27	NA	TGTGCCAGCAAGGGGATGGAGAACACTGAAGCTTTCTTT	CASKGMENTEAFF
TRBJ1-1	NA	TRBV27	TRBD1	TGTGCCAGCAAGACCACCGGACAGGATGTTGAAGCTTTCTTT	CASKTTGQDVEAFF
TRBJ1-1	few	TRBV5-1	NA	TGCGCCAGCAGCTTGTCCAGGGCGGGAACTGAAGCTTTCTTT	CASSLSRAGTEAFF
TRBJ2-1	NA	TRBV11-2	NA	TGTGCCAGCAGCTTAGGACTACGACAGGACAATGAGCAGTTCTTC	CASSLGLRQDNEQFF
TRBJ2-7	NA	TRBV7-7	NA	TGTGCCAGCAGCCCAGACACAGGGAAGTCCTACGAGCAGTACTTC	CASSPDTGKSYEQYF
TRBJ2-3	NA	TRBV19	TRBD2	TGTGCCAGTAGTATTGCGGGAGGAACAGATACGCAGTATTTT	CASSIAGGTDTQYF
TRBJ1-5	NA	TRBV7-8	NA	TGTGCCAGCAGCTTAGGCCGGGATCAGCCCCAGCATTTT	CASSLGRDQPQHF
TRBJ2-3	NA	TRBV10-3	TRBD2	TGTGCCATCAGTGATGGACTAGCGGGGACGGGAGATACGCAGTATTTT	CAISDGLAGTGDTQYF
TRBJ2-7	NA	TRBV29-1	NA	TGCAGCGTTGGGGAGGACTACGAGCAGTACTTC	CSVGEDYEQYF
TRBJ1-2	NA	TRBV5-1	NA	TGCGCCAGCAGCCCCCCGGGAGCGGGGTATGGCTACACCTTC	CASSPPGAGYGYTF
TRBJ1-6	NA	TRBV30	NA	TGTGCCTGGAGTGGGACGGCGGGCAGCTCCTATAATTCACCCCTCCACTTT	CAWSGTAGSSYNSPLHF
TRBJ1-1	NA	TRBV9	TRBD1	TGTGCCAGCAGCGCCGGGACAGGGGGGTCGGGCACTGAAGCTTTCTTT	CASSAGTGGSGTEAFF
TRBJ2-2	NA	TRBV9	NA	TGTGCCAGCAGCCCACAAATTGGGGGGTTTACCGGGGAGCTGTTTTTT	CASSPQIGGFTGELFF
TRBJ2-1	few	TRBV30	NA	TGTGCCTGGAGCCGGAGGGGGCAGGGAAATGAGCAGTTCTTC	CAWSRRGQGNEQFF
TRBJ2-5	NA	TRBV25-1	TRBD2	TGTGCCAGCAGTCCCCCGGGACTAGCGGGGCAAGAGACCCAGTACTTC	CASSPPGLAGQETQYF
TRBJ2-3	NA	TRBV2	TRBD2	TGTGCCAGCAGTGAAGGAATAGCGGGGGGTTTCGGAGATACGCAGTATTTT	CASSEGIAGGFGDTQYF
TRBJ1-4	NA	TRBV20-1	NA	TGCAGTGCAGCGGGTGGGGAAAAACTGTTTTTT	CSAAGGEKLFF
TRBJ1-1	NA	TRBV5-1	TRBD1	TGCGCCAGCAGCTTTGACAGGGTTAACACTGAAGCTTTCTTT	CASSFDRVNTEAFF
TRBJ2-4	NA	TRBV11-1	TRBD1	TGTGCCAGCAGCCTTGACAGGGGGAGAACCAAAAACATTCAGTACTTC	CASSLDRGRTKNIQYF